The sequence of this T cell receptor beta chain was determined in a study of cytomegalovirus exposure and HLA in healthy donors. The CDR3 length is 16 residues. Germline CDR1 and CDR2: LGHNA and YSLEER. J gave up 4 bases and V 0 bases, and 6 bases lay outside the gene matches. The PCR contained 60 Vbeta and 13 Jbeta primers. The method was immunoSEQ multiplex PCR; TCRdb's version includes in-frame clones alone and lacks a portion of them. Of about 130,000 clones listed, 80% were seen once; the top ten hold 3% to 4%. The J gene is TRBJ2-1, the V gene TRBV4-3; 7 nucleotides align to TRBD2. The clonotype originates from a woman between 40 and 55 years old in good health and CMV-seronegative. The sequenced sample was PBMCs. CDR3 residues: CASSQDKWGGYNEQFF. The CDR3 DNA is TGCGCCAGCAGCCAAGATAAGTGGGGGGGTTACAATGAGCAGTTCTTC.